The 14 T cell receptor beta chains below were found in one sample sequenced in a study of cytomegalovirus exposure and HLA in healthy donors. With 60 Vbeta and 13 Jbeta primers, the PCR was carried out. Clones were read by immunoSEQ multiplex PCR, and TCRdb kept only the in-frame ones, dropping some. The table has some 130,000 clones, approximately 85% seen once; the top ten hold under 2%. Material for sequencing was PBMCs. The receptors shown here come from a boy younger than 18 in good health and CMV-seronegative.

The chain uses TRBV6-1 and TRBJ1-5, with 10 positions matching TRBD1. This CDR3 has 16 residues. In germline, CDR1 is MNHNS, CDR2 SASEGT. V shed 2 bases, J shed 6 bases, and the junction held 7 bases outside the gene matches. DNA of the CDR3: TGTGCCAGCAGTGAACAAGGACAGGGGGTCATTCAGCCCCAGCATTTT. This gives the protein CASSEQGQGVIQPQHF.

The chain joins TRBV4-3 to TRBJ2-7; 7 nucleotides align to TRBD2. Losses at the gene ends were 0 bases for V and 3 bases for J; bases not matched to a gene: 8. This CDR3 has 16 amino acids. Looked up from germline, CDR1 is LGHNA and CDR2 is YSLEER. In DNA, the CDR3 is TGCGCCAGCAGCCAAGAAATAACTAGCGTAAACTACGAGCAGTACTTC. Its translation: CASSQEITSVNYEQYF.

This clone was detected only once. The chain combines TRBV2 with TRBJ1-2; 7 bases fit TRBD1. The CDR3 has 15 residues. Trimming cost V 5 bases and J 4 bases; bases outside gene matches: 10. Looked up from germline, CDR1 is SNHLY and CDR2 is FYNNEI. CDR3 in amino acids: CASSTGTATTYGYTF. In DNA form, the CDR3 reads TGTGCCAGCAGTACCGGGACAGCAACAACCTATGGCTACACCTTC.

The chain recombines TRBV19 with TRBJ1-5; 10 positions agree with TRBD1. V trimming: 1 base; J trimming: 7 bases; junction bases outside the gene matches: 7. This CDR3 spans 16 amino acids. Germline V gene sequence: CDR1 LNHDA, CDR2 SQIVND (reference sequence). The CDR3 nucleotides are TGTGCCAGTAGTATAGTATCGACAGGGGGCGCACAGCCCCAGCATTTT. Translation: CASSIVSTGGAQPQHF.

The J gene is TRBJ2-7, the V gene TRBV25-1; 7 nucleotides match TRBD2. The CDR3 contains 13 residues. Per the germline V gene, CDR1 is MGHDK and CDR2 is SYGVNS. V lost 4 bases, J lost 1 base, and 1 base stayed unmatched. CDR3 sequence reads: CASSAGGSYEQYF. The CDR3 DNA sequence: TGTGCCAGCAGTGCGGGGGGATCCTACGAGCAGTACTTC.

The CDR3 nucleotides are TGTGCCTGGGGACAGGGCCCCTACGAGCAGTACTTC. This sequence encodes CAWGQGPYEQYF. The chain uses TRBV30 and TRBJ2-7; 8 positions match TRBD1. The CDR3 has 12 residues. The ends lost 5 bases at V and 2 bases at J; junction bases unmatched: 2. Germline values: CDR1 GTSNPN, CDR2 SVGIG (reference sequence).

This clone appeared a single time. The chain couples TRBV4-2 to TRBJ1-5; D gene uncertain. This CDR3 comprises 15 residues. Germline V gives CDR1 LGHNA, CDR2 YNFKEQ. Trimming left V 0 bases short and J 4 bases short, with 10 bases between. This CDR3 reads CASSQERGSNQPQHF. In nucleotides, the CDR3 is TGTGCCAGCAGCCAAGAGAGAGGGTCAAATCAGCCCCAGCATTTT.

This clone was seen only once. This rearrangement joins TRBV5-4 to TRBJ2-7; TRBD2 matches at 10 bases. This CDR3 comprises 16 residues. J gave up 4 bases and V 0 bases, and 7 bases lay outside the gene matches. Per germline, CDR1 SGHNT and CDR2 YYREEE (reference sequence). The CDR3 reads CASSLGVAGGSYEQYF. DNA of the CDR3: TGTGCCAGCAGCTTGGGTGTAGCGGGAGGCTCGTACGAGCAGTACTTC. The full variable domain, its missing parts supplied by reference TRBV5-4 and TRBJ2-7, is ETGVTQSPTHLIKTRGQQVTLRCSSQSGHNTVSWYQQALGQGPQFIFQYYREEENGRGNFPPRFSGLQFPNYSSELNVNALELDDSALYLCASSLGVAGGSYEQYFGPGTRLTVT.

Only a few counts were recorded for this clone. The chain joins TRBV4-2 to TRBJ1-1; a weak D match, TRBD1 (5 bases). The CDR3 runs 15 residues. CDR1 and CDR2 from the germline V gene are LGHNA and YNFKEQ. The V end lost 4 bases, the J end lost 1 base, and 13 bases lay between the germline ends. CDR3 sequence reads: CASSPVAGENTEAFF. CDR3 sequence (DNA): TGTGCCAGCAGCCCAGTCGCGGGGGAGAACACTGAAGCTTTCTTT.

This clone was seen just once. This rearrangement joins TRBV13 to TRBJ2-7; TRBD2 aligns across 7 bases. J lost 4 bases, V lost 4 bases, and 13 bases had no gene match. This CDR3 spans 16 amino acids. Germline CDR1 is PRHDT and CDR2 is FYEKMQ (reference sequence). CDR3: CASSSSRLARQYEQYF. DNA of the CDR3: TGTGCCAGCAGCTCGTCCAGACTAGCACGGCAATACGAGCAGTACTTC.

V is TRBV7-3 and J is TRBJ1-2; tentatively, D is TRBD1 (5 bases). V gave up 3 bases and J gave up 2 bases, with 7 bases separating them. Germline lookup yields CDR1 SGHTA and CDR2 FQGTGA. The CDR3 has 13 residues. The CDR3 nucleotides read TGTGCCAGCAGCTTCCGGGGGAACTATGGCTACACCTTC. It specifies CASSFRGNYGYTF.

The V and J genes are TRBV7-9 and TRBJ2-6; 7 bases fit TRBD1. The CDR3 contains 16 residues. The V segment lost 6 bases and the J segment 0 bases; nucleotides outside the gene matches: 5. CDR1 and CDR2 (germline): SEHNR, FQNEAQ (reference sequence). This chain's CDR3 is CASRDDRASGANVLTF. CDR3 in DNA: TGTGCCAGCAGAGACGACAGGGCCTCTGGGGCCAACGTCCTGACTTTC.

The V gene is TRBV7-9, the J gene TRBJ1-2; perhaps TRBD1 as D (6 bases). Trimming pared 8 bases from V and 2 bases from J, leaving 9 bases between. The CDR3 extends over 12 amino acids. CDR1 and CDR2 from the germline V gene are SEHNR and FQNEAQ (reference sequence). CDR3 sequence: CASVGQNYGYTF. In nucleotides, the CDR3 is TGTGCCAGCGTAGGACAGAACTATGGCTACACCTTC.

There are a few counts of this clone. The rearrangement links TRBV11-2 to TRBJ1-1, with D possibly matching TRBD1 (6 bases). With 2 bases removed from V and 6 bases from J, the gap between germline ends came to 16 bases. CDR3 length: 15 residues. Looked up from germline, CDR1 is SGHAT and CDR2 is FQNNGV. This CDR3 is CASSLSHRGAPEAFF. CDR3 in DNA: TGTGCCAGCAGCTTAAGCCATCGGGGGGCACCTGAAGCTTTCTTT. Filled out from reference TRBV11-2 and TRBJ1-1, the complete variable domain reads EAGVAQSPRYKIIEKRQSVAFWCNPISGHATLYWYQQILGQGPKLLIQFQNNGVVDDSQLPKDRFSAERLKGVDSTLKIQPAKLEDSAVYLCASSLSHRGAPEAFFGQGTRLTVV.